This T cell receptor (beta chain) was obtained from a study of cytomegalovirus exposure and HLA in healthy donors. Whole-study context: An earlier analysis identified 120 million or so unique TCR beta sequences in 150 million to 200 million T cells.

Germline values: CDR1 MNHNS, CDR2 SASEGT. V dropped 7 bases and J dropped 5 bases, with 14 bases sitting between them. CDR3 length: 14 amino acids. There were likely unrecorded immune exposures, though donors were nominally healthy when sampled. The PCR made use of 60 Vbeta and 13 Jbeta primers. Some clones are missing from TCRdb's copy, which holds only in-frame ones; the method was immunoSEQ multiplex PCR. The table shows 150,000 to 200,000 clones, with roughly 68% occurring only once. The chain recombines TRBV6-1 with TRBJ1-4; D is perhaps TRBD1 (6 bases). The receptor comes from a man in his thirties or forties in good health and CMV-seropositive. The sample was PBMCs. In DNA, the CDR3 is TGTGCCAGCAATCCCGGGACACGGAATGAAAAACTGTTTTTT. This codes for CASNPGTRNEKLFF.